A selection of T cell receptor beta chains follows, all from one sample in a study of T cell responses to AZD1222 COVID-19 vaccine. The repertoire was sequenced with immunoSEQ multiplex PCR; TCRdb's copy has only in-frame clones and lacks some. Here the sample spans 200,000 to 250,000 clones, roughly 94% being singletons. The source was peripheral blood, collected 28 days after the second dose of the MenACWY control vaccine. The receptor source for this set is an adult who received the MenACWY meningococcal vaccine as a control. Both conserved end residues are part of each CDR3. A D gene is named only where the DNA matches it firmly. Clone size is shown for a subset of rows, as once, few, many or a class of expanded clone.

d_call,v_call,clone_size,j_call,cdr3_length,cdr3_nt,cdr3_aa
-,TRBV30,-,TRBJ2-7,13,TGTGCCTGGAGTCAGGGCGGGCCCTACGAGCAGTACTTC,CAWSQGGPYEQYF
-,TRBV7-2,-,TRBJ1-2,15,TGTGCCAGCAGCCCGTCAGCGACTACGGCCGCTGGCTACACCTTC,CASSPSATTAAGYTF
TRBD1,TRBV9,-,TRBJ1-4,15,TGTGCCAGCAGCGTAGCCGGGACAGTGGGGGAAAAACTGTTTTTT,CASSVAGTVGEKLFF
-,TRBV5-6,once,TRBJ1-5,14,TGTGCCAGCAGTCGGGGGGCTCGAAATCAGCCCCAGCATTTT,CASSRGARNQPQHF
-,TRBV6-2/TRBV6-3,-,TRBJ1-4,14,TGTGCCAGCAGTTTACAGATGCCCTATGAAAAACTGTTTTTT,CASSLQMPYEKLFF
-,TRBV30,-,TRBJ2-7,12,TGTGCCTGCGACGGGGGATCCTACGAGCAGTACTTC,CACDGGSYEQYF
TRBD1,TRBV7-8,-,TRBJ1-5,18,TGTGCCAGCAGCTTAGGTCGGACAGGGGGCGCGATCGTTCAGCCCCAGCATTTT,CASSLGRTGGAIVQPQHF
-,TRBV27,-,TRBJ1-6,12,TGTGCCAGCAGTTTATTTGCTTCACCCCTCCACTTT,CASSLFASPLHF
TRBD2,TRBV6-5,-,TRBJ2-7,13,TGTGCCACCCGGACTAGCAGACTCTACGAGCAGTACTTC,CATRTSRLYEQYF
-,TRBV27,-,TRBJ2-3,16,TGTGCCAGCAGACGGTCGACAGCTGTCGGCACAGATACGCAGTATTTT,CASRRSTAVGTDTQYF
TRBD2,TRBV28,-,TRBJ2-2,16,TGTGCCAGCAGCTTGGGGGGAGGGTTCAACACCGGGGAGCTGTTTTTT,CASSLGGGFNTGELFF
TRBD1,TRBV6-6,-,TRBJ1-5,12,TGTGCCAGCAGTCATGGACAGGCACCCCAGCATTTT,CASSHGQAPQHF
-,TRBV3-1/TRBV3-2,-,TRBJ1-3,12,TGTGCCAGCAGCCCCGGTGGAAACACCATATATTTT,CASSPGGNTIYF
-,TRBV5-1,once,TRBJ2-3,14,TGCGCCAGCAGCTTGGAGCAGGGCGGAGATACGCAGTATTTT,CASSLEQGGDTQYF
-,TRBV6-5,-,TRBJ1-3,16,TGTGCCAGCAGTTACTCAGGGGACGGCTCTGGAAACACCATATATTTT,CASSYSGDGSGNTIYF
-,TRBV30,-,TRBJ1-5,13,TGTGCCTGGGGGCGGAACGGGGATCAGCCCCAGCATTTT,CAWGRNGDQPQHF
-,TRBV29-1,-,TRBJ2-5,11,TGCAGCGTTGAAGCCTCAGGAACCCAGTACTTC,CSVEASGTQYF
TRBD2,TRBV5-1,-,TRBJ2-5,15,TGCGCCAGCAGCCGCCGGACTAGCCTGGGAGAGACCCAGTACTTC,CASSRRTSLGETQYF
-,TRBV4-3,-,TRBJ1-2,16,TGCGCCAGCAGCCAAGATCACGGGGGGACTAACTATGGCTACACCTTC,CASSQDHGGTNYGYTF
-,TRBV13,-,TRBJ1-2,13,TGTGCCAGCAGCTTCCAGGATAACTATGGCTACACCTTC,CASSFQDNYGYTF
-,TRBV11-1,-,TRBJ1-5,14,TGTGCCAGCAGCTTGGGCATGGGAGATCAGCCCCAGCATTTT,CASSLGMGDQPQHF
TRBD2,TRBV28,-,TRBJ2-5,16,TGTGCCAGCAGTCAGAGGTGGAACGGGAGGTCTGAGACCCAGTACTTC,CASSQRWNGRSETQYF
TRBD1,TRBV28,-,TRBJ1-1,15,TGTGCCAGCAGTTTCATCGGACAGGGGACCACTGAAGCTTTCTTT,CASSFIGQGTTEAFF
-,TRBV12-3/TRBV12-4,-,TRBJ1-2,12,TGTGCCAGCAGTTGGGACAAAAATGGCTACACCTTC,CASSWDKNGYTF
-,TRBV29-1,-,TRBJ2-6,15,TGCAGCGTTGAAGGGCACCTCTCTGGGGCCAACGTCCTGACTTTC,CSVEGHLSGANVLTF
-,TRBV6-2/TRBV6-3,-,TRBJ2-1,14,TGTGCCAGCAGTCCAGGGCGGGCCGTCGATGAGCAGTTCTTC,CASSPGRAVDEQFF
-,TRBV27,once,TRBJ2-7,14,TGTGCCAGCAGTTTACTCGGGAGTGTCTACGAGCAGTACTTC,CASSLLGSVYEQYF
-,TRBV6-1,-,TRBJ2-3,17,TGTGCCAGCAGTGAGGCTCCCGGCAGTGGGATCACAGATACGCAGTATTTT,CASSEAPGSGITDTQYF
-,TRBV3-1/TRBV3-2,-,TRBJ1-6,15,TGTGCCAGCAGCCAAGATGGGCCCCTGGGGACACCCCTCCACTTT,CASSQDGPLGTPLHF
TRBD1,TRBV24-1,-,TRBJ2-7,15,TGTGCCACCAGTGATTCCGGGACAGGATCCTACGAGCAGTACTTC,CATSDSGTGSYEQYF
TRBD2,TRBV19,-,TRBJ2-1,14,TGTGCCAGTAGTATCGGACTAGCGGGGGGGGAGCAGTTCTTC,CASSIGLAGGEQFF
-,TRBV3-1/TRBV3-2,-,TRBJ1-6,15,TGTGCCAGCAGGTCCTCGGACCGAGATAATTCACCCCTCCACTTT,CASRSSDRDNSPLHF